This T cell receptor (beta chain) was obtained from a study of blood T cell repertoires in COVID-19. Study background: The samples span acute and convalescent COVID-19 from the United States, Italy and Spain. Sample material is recorded as cDNA or gDNA derived from T cells, B-cell-depleted T cells, or PBMCs.

How the authors handled the data: Estimation of nucleated cell counts relied on the amplification of reference gene primers. Clones were sequenced by immunoSEQ multiplex PCR, and TCRdb holds only the in-frame ones, with some missing. D and trimming were read from the DNA, whereas the V and J calls and clone size are those reported in that table. The repertoire holds about 66,000 clones, around 90% seen once, with 6% to 8% in the top ten. CDR3 length: 16 amino acids. J lost 9 bases, V lost 1 base, and 7 bases had no gene match. Germline CDR1 is LNHDA and CDR2 is SQIVND (reference sequence). This sequence originates from a human donor in a cohort sampled during active COVID-19. The sequencing sample was made of peripheral blood. V and J are TRBV19 and TRBJ2-1; 12 bases are a match to TRBD1. CDR3 bases: TGTGCCAGTAGTATAGGAAGCGGGACAGGGGGCATTGAGCAGTTCTTC. Translation: CASSIGSGTGGIEQFF.